The present T cell receptor beta chain was sequenced within a study of cytomegalovirus exposure and HLA in healthy donors. The CDR3 covers 15 residues. V was clipped by 0 bases and J by 2 bases; unmatched bases: 3. Looked up from germline, CDR1 is SGHTA and CDR2 is FQGNSA. About this clone itself: Antigen specificity is unknown.

Only in-frame clones appear in the TCRdb table, and some are missing; sequencing was by immunoSEQ multiplex PCR. This table has 130,000 to 150,000 clones, about 86% appearing once. General study points: The study flagged some 170 TCR beta chains as cytomegalovirus-associated.

V is TRBV7-2 and J is TRBJ1-1, with 7 bases matching TRBD1. Sequencing input: PBMCs. The TCR sequence derives from a woman aged 18-29 years in good health and CMV-seropositive. DNA of the CDR3: TGTGCCAGCAGCTTAGCGGGGACAGCCAACACTGAAGCTTTCTTT. It yields the protein CASSLAGTANTEAFF.